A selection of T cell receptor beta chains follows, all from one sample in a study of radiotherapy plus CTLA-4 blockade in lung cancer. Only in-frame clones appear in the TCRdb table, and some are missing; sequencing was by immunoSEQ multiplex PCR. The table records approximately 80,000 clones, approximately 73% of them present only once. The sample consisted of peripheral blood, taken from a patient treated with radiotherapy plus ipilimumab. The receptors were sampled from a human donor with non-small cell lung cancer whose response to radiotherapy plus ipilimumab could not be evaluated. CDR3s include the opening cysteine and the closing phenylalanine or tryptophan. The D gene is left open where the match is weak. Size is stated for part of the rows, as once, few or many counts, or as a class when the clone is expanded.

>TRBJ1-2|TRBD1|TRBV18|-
CASSPPGAQQGLGYTF
TGTGCCAGCTCACCACCGGGGGCCCAACAGGGGTTGGGCTACACCTTC
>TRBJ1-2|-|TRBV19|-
CASRTHATANYGYTF
TGTGCCAGTAGGACTCATGCGACAGCAAACTATGGCTACACCTTC
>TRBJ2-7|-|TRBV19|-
CASSITAGISYEQYF
TGTGCCAGTAGTATTACGGCGGGTATCTCCTACGAGCAGTACTTC
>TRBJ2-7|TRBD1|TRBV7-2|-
CASSSPRDRRTYEQYF
TGTGCCAGCAGCTCTCCCCGGGACAGGAGAACCTACGAGCAGTACTTC
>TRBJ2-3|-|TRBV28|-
CASTTGSTDTQYF
TGTGCCAGCACCACCGGTAGCACAGATACGCAGTATTTT
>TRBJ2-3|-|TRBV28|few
CASSSLFRASTDTQYF
TGTGCCAGCAGTTCACTATTTAGAGCTAGCACAGATACGCAGTATTTT
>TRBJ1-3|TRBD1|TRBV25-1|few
CASSEGRDRGLGVNTIYF
TGTGCCAGCAGTGAAGGGAGAGACAGGGGGCTGGGTGTAAACACCATATATTTT
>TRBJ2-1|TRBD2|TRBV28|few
CASSTLAGGRNEQFF
TGTGCCAGCAGCACACTAGCGGGGGGTCGCAATGAGCAGTTCTTC
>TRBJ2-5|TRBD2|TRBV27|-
CASSSRTSAETQYF
TGTGCCAGCAGTTCCCGGACTAGTGCGGAGACCCAGTACTTC
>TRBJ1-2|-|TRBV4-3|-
CASSQDLQGWGYGYTF
TGCGCCAGCAGCCAAGATCTTCAGGGTTGGGGCTATGGCTACACCTTC
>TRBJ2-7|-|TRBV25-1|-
CASQRDLGYEQYF
TGTGCCAGCCAGAGGGATTTGGGCTACGAGCAGTACTTC
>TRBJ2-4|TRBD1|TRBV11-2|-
CASSPLDRIGAKNIQYF
TGTGCCAGCAGTCCCTTGGACAGGATAGGAGCCAAAAACATTCAGTACTTC
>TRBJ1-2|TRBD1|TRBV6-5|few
CASNPRRQGGYGYTF
TGTGCCAGCAACCCACGCAGACAGGGAGGCTATGGCTACACCTTC
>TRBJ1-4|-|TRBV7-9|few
CASSLALRANEKLFF
TGTGCCAGCAGCTTAGCGCTACGGGCTAATGAAAAACTGTTTTTT
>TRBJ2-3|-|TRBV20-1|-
CSEQGPDTQYF
TGCAGTGAACAGGGTCCAGATACGCAGTATTTT
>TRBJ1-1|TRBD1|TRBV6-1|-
CASSEGQGLVGTEAFF
TGTGCCAGCAGTGAAGGACAGGGACTAGTTGGGACTGAAGCTTTCTTT
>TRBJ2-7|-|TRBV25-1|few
CASTRRVSTYEQYF
TGTGCCAGCACCCGGAGGGTTTCGACCTACGAGCAGTACTTC
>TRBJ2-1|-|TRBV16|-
CASSHQGWSYNEQFF
TGTGCCAGCAGCCATCAGGGCTGGTCCTACAATGAGCAGTTCTTC
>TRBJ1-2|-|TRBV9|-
CASSVQPEGVRGVGYTF
TGTGCCAGCAGCGTACAGCCCGAAGGTGTCAGGGGAGTCGGCTACACCTTC
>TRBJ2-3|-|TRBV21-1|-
CARRDTQYF
TGTGCCAGGAGAGATACGCAGTATTTT
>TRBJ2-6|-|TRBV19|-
CASSITRTAWAGANVLTF
TGTGCCAGTAGTATTACGAGGACAGCCTGGGCTGGGGCCAACGTCCTGACTTTC
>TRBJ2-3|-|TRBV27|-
CASSGGLGHTQYF
TGTGCCAGCAGCGGAGGATTGGGTCATACGCAGTATTTT
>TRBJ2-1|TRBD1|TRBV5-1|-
CASSLPGTGEDEQFF
TGCGCCAGCAGCTTACCCGGGACAGGGGAAGATGAGCAGTTCTTC
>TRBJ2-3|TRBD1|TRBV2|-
CASSRDRAGADTQYF
TGTGCCAGCAGTCGGGACAGGGCTGGGGCAGATACGCAGTATTTT
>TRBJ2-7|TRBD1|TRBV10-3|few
CAIRPGQGAYEQYF
TGTGCCATCAGACCGGGACAGGGGGCCTACGAGCAGTACTTC
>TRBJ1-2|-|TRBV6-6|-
CASTIDYGYTF
TGTGCCAGCACTATTGACTATGGCTACACCTTC
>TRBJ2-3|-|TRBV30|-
CAWSQSTDTQYF
TGTGCCTGGAGTCAAAGCACAGATACGCAGTATTTT
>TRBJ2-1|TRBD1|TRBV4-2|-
CASSQDLRGQYNEQFF
TGTGCCAGCAGCCAAGATCTCAGGGGGCAGTACAATGAGCAGTTCTTC
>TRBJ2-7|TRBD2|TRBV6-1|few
CASSPDGGSYEQYF
TGTGCCAGCAGTCCGGACGGGGGGTCCTACGAGCAGTACTTC